Listed below are T cell receptor beta chains from one sample, sequenced in a study of cytomegalovirus exposure and HLA in healthy donors. Only in-frame clones appear in the TCRdb table, and some are missing; sequencing was by immunoSEQ multiplex PCR. Of more than 80,000 clones listed, less than 70% were seen once; the top ten hold roughly 2.5%. What was sequenced was PBMCs. The receptor set was obtained from a human donor in good health. Each CDR3 is given with its conserved first and last residue. D genes are given only for firm matches. Expanded clones get a size class; other rows say once, few or many, or leave the size out.

d_gene: .; abundance: .; v_gene: TRBV2; j_gene: TRBJ2-7; CDR3aa: CASSEWPRNYEQYF; CDR3nt: TGTGCCAGCAGTGAATGGCCCAGGAACTACGAGCAGTACTTC
d_gene: .; abundance: .; v_gene: TRBV6-6; j_gene: TRBJ2-1; CDR3aa: CASRQADGGQYNEQFF; CDR3nt: TGTGCCAGCAGACAGGCAGACGGGGGGCAGTACAATGAGCAGTTCTTC
d_gene: .; abundance: few; v_gene: TRBV5-5; j_gene: TRBJ1-2; CDR3aa: CASSSVVGYTF; CDR3nt: TGTGCCAGCAGTTCAGTGGTAGGCTACACCTTC
d_gene: .; abundance: few; v_gene: TRBV29-1; j_gene: TRBJ2-7; CDR3aa: CSVEERGRPTYEQYF; CDR3nt: TGCAGCGTTGAAGAGCGGGGACGGCCTACCTACGAGCAGTACTTC
d_gene: .; abundance: .; v_gene: TRBV5-1; j_gene: TRBJ2-2; CDR3aa: CASSLFADGELFF; CDR3nt: TGCGCCAGCAGCTTGTTTGCAGACGGGGAGCTGTTTTTT
d_gene: TRBD1; abundance: .; v_gene: TRBV7-2; j_gene: TRBJ2-3; CDR3aa: CASSGQVTDTQYF; CDR3nt: TGTGCCAGCAGCGGACAGGTCACAGATACGCAGTATTTT
d_gene: TRBD1; abundance: .; v_gene: TRBV4-1; j_gene: TRBJ1-6; CDR3aa: CASSVEGAGSPLHF; CDR3nt: TGCGCCAGCAGCGTCGAGGGGGCGGGTTCACCCCTCCACTTT
d_gene: .; abundance: .; v_gene: TRBV19; j_gene: TRBJ1-1; CDR3aa: CASSIQVLLANTEAFF; CDR3nt: TGTGCCAGTAGTATACAGGTCCTATTGGCGAACACTGAAGCTTTCTTT
d_gene: TRBD2; abundance: .; v_gene: TRBV9; j_gene: TRBJ2-5; CDR3aa: CASSVAASGTQYF; CDR3nt: TGTGCCAGCAGCGTAGCTGCTAGCGGGACCCAGTACTTC
d_gene: TRBD1; abundance: .; v_gene: TRBV2; j_gene: TRBJ2-5; CDR3aa: CASSQTGGTETQYF; CDR3nt: TGTGCCAGCAGTCAGACAGGGGGCACGGAGACCCAGTACTTC
d_gene: TRBD1; abundance: .; v_gene: TRBV19; j_gene: TRBJ1-5; CDR3aa: CASSIVRTGRNQPQHF; CDR3nt: TGTGCCAGTAGTATAGTCCGGACAGGGAGGAATCAGCCCCAGCATTTT
d_gene: .; abundance: few; v_gene: TRBV5-6; j_gene: TRBJ2-7; CDR3aa: CASSLAAGKEQYF; CDR3nt: TGTGCCAGCAGCTTGGCGGCCGGGAAAGAGCAGTACTTC
d_gene: TRBD1; abundance: .; v_gene: TRBV11-3; j_gene: TRBJ2-4; CDR3aa: CASSLRQGFAKNIQYF; CDR3nt: TGTGCCAGCAGCTTACGACAGGGTTTCGCCAAAAACATTCAGTACTTC
d_gene: TRBD2; abundance: .; v_gene: TRBV30; j_gene: TRBJ2-1; CDR3aa: CAWAAREVYNEQFF; CDR3nt: TGTGCCTGGGCGGCCCGGGAGGTGTACAATGAGCAGTTCTTC
d_gene: .; abundance: .; v_gene: TRBV2; j_gene: TRBJ2-7; CDR3aa: CASRGTGVYGQYF; CDR3nt: TGTGCCAGCAGGGGGACGGGGGTTTACGGGCAGTACTTC
d_gene: .; abundance: .; v_gene: TRBV6-5; j_gene: TRBJ2-5; CDR3aa: CASRGAGYQETQYF; CDR3nt: TGTGCCAGCAGAGGAGCCGGGTACCAAGAGACCCAGTACTTC
d_gene: .; abundance: few; v_gene: TRBV5-1; j_gene: TRBJ2-7; CDR3aa: CASSLEAEYYEQYF; CDR3nt: TGCGCCAGCAGCTTGGAGGCGGAGTACTACGAGCAGTACTTC